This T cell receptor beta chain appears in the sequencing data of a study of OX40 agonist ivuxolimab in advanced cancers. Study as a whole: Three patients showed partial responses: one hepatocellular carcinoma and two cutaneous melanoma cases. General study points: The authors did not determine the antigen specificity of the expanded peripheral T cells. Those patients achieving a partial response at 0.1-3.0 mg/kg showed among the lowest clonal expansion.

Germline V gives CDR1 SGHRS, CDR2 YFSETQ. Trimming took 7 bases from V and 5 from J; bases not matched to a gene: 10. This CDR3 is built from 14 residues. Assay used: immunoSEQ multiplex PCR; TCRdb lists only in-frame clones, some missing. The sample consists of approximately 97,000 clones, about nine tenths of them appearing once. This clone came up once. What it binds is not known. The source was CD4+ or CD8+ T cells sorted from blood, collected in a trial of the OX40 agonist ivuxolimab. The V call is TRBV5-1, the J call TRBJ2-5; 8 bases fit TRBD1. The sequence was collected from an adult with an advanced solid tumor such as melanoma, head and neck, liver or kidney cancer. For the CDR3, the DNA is TGCGCCAGCGGCACTGGGACAGGCTATGAGACCCAGTACTTC. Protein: CASGTGTGYETQYF.